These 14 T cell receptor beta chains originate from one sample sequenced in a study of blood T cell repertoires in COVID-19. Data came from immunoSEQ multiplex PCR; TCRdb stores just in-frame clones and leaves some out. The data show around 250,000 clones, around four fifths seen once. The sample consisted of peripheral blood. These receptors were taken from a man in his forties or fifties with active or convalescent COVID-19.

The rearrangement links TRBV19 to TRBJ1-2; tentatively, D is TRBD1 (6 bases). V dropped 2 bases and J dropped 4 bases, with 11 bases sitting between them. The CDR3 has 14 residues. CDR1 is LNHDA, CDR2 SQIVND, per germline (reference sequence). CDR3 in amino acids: CASSIQQGPYGYTF. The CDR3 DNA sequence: TGTGCCAGTAGTATACAACAGGGCCCCTATGGCTACACCTTC.

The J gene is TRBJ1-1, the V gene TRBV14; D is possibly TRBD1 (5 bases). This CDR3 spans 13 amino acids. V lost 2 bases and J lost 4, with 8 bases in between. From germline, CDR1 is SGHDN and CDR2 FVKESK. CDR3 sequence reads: CASSQPGATEAFF. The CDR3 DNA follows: TGTGCCAGCAGCCAACCTGGGGCCACTGAAGCTTTCTTT.

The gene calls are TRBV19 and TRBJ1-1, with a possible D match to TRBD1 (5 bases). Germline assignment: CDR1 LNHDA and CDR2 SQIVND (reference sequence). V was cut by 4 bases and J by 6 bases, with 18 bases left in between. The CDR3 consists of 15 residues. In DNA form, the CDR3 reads TGTGCCAGTAGTAGCTCCCTGGGGGGTCGGGCTGAAGCTTTCTTT. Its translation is CASSSSLGGRAEAFF.

CDR3 nucleotides: TGTGCCAGCAGCTCTACAGAAATTAATGAAAAACTGTTTTTT. Its protein is CASSSTEINEKLFF. The chain uses TRBV7-9 and TRBJ1-4; unclear D gene. V lost 4 bases and J lost 4, with 10 bases in between. CDR3 size: 14 residues. Germline V gene lookup returns CDR1 SEHNR and CDR2 FQNEAQ (reference sequence).

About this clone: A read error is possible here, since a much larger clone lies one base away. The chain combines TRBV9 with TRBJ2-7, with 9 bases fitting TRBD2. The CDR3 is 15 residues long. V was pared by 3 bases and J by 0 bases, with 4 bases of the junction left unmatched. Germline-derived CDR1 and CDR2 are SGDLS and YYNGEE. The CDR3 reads CASSGGGGDSYEQYF. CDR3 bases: TGTGCCAGCAGCGGCGGCGGGGGGGACTCCTACGAGCAGTACTTC.

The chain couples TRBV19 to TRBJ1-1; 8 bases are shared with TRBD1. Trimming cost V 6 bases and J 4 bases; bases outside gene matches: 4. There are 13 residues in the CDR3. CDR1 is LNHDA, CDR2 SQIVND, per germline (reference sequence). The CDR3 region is CASRQGARTEAFF. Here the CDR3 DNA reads TGTGCCAGTAGGCAGGGGGCGCGCACTGAAGCTTTCTTT.

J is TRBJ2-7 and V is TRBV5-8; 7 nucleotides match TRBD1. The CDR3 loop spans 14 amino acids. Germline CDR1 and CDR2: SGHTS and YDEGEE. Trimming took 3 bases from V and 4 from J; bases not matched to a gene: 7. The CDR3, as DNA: TGTGCCAGCAGCTCAGGCGACAGGGAGTACGAGCAGTACTTC. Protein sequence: CASSSGDREYEQYF.

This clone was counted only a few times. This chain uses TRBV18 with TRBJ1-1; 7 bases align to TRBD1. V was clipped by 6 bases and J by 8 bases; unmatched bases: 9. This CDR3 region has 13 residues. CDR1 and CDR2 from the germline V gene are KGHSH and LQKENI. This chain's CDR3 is CASSPDRRTEAFF. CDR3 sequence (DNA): TGTGCCAGCTCCCCGGACAGGCGAACCGAAGCTTTCTTT. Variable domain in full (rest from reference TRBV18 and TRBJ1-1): NAGVMQNPRHLVRRRGQEARLRCSPMKGHSHVYWYRQLPEEGLKFMVYLQKENIIDESGMPKERFSAEFPKEGPSILRIQQVVRGDSAAYFCASSPDRRTEAFFGQGTRLTVV.

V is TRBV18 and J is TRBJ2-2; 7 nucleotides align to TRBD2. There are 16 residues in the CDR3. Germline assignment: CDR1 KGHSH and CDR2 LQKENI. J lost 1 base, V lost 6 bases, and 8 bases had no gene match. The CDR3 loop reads CASSPLPGGNTGELFF. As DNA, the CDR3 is TGTGCCAGCTCGCCCTTGCCGGGAGGGAACACCGGGGAGCTGTTTTTT.

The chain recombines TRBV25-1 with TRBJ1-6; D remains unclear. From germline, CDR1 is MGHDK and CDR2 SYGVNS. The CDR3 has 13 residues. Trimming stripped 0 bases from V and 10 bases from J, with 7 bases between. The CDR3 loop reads CASSEYGSSPLHF. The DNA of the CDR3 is TGTGCCAGCAGTGAATATGGCTCATCACCCCTCCACTTT. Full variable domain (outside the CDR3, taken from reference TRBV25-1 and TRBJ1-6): EADIYQTPRYLVIGTGKKITLECSQTMGHDKMYWYQQDPGMELHLIHYSYGVNSTEKGDLSSESTVSRIRTEHFPLTLESARPSHTSQYLCASSEYGSSPLHFGNGTRLTVT.

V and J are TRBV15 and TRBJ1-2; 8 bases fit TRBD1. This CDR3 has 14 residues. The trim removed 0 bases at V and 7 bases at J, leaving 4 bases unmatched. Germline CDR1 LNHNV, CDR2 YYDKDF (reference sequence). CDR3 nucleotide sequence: TGTGCCACCAGCAGAGACAGGGGGCAGGTTGGCTACACCTTC. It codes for CATSRDRGQVGYTF.

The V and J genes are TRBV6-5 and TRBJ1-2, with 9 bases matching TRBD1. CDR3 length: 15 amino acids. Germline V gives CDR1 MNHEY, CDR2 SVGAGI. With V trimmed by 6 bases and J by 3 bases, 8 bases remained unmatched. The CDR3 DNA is TGTGCCAGCAGGACGGGACAGGGCGGGGACTATGGCTACACCTTC. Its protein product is CASRTGQGGDYGYTF.

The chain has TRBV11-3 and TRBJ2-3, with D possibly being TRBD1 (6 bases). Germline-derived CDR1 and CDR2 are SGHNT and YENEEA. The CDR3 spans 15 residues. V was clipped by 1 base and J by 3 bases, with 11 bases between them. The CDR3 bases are TGTGCCAGCAGCTTAGGAGTCGGGACAACAGATACGCAGTATTTT. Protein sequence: CASSLGVGTTDTQYF.

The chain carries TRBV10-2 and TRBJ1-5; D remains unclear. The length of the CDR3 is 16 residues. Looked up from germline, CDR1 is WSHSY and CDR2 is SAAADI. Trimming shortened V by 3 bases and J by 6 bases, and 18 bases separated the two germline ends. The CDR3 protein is CASSDSGEMLIQPQHF. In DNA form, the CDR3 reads TGCGCCAGCAGTGATTCCGGGGAAATGTTAATTCAGCCCCAGCATTTT.